Reported below is one T cell receptor (beta chain). Its antigen is undetermined. This specimen comes from a study of PD-1 blockade in mismatch repair-deficient tumors. Overall study: Patients had approximately 12 mismatch repair-deficient cancer types, all previously treated and progressing. Study observations and caveats: After pembrolizumab, tumor-resident clones rose rapidly, then generally contracted before radiologic responses.

V lost 3 bases and J 8 bases, leaving 11 bases between the germline ends. The length of the CDR3 is 14 residues. Germline lookup yields CDR1 KGHSH and CDR2 LQKENI. Sequencing used immunoSEQ multiplex PCR; TCRdb keeps in-frame clones, though not all of them. The sample holds under 50,000 clones, approximately 80% seen once. Mismatch repair deficiency was confirmed in all patients, by PCR or immunohistochemistry. The TCR-sequenced patients were a few responders to pembrolizumab. The material was PBMCs, obtained roughly nine months after starting pembrolizumab. This chain joins TRBV18 and TRBJ1-6; TRBD1 might be the D (5 bases). The clonotype originates from an adult with mismatch repair-deficient cancer. In DNA form, the CDR3 reads TGTGCCAGCTCACCCGGGACTGATTATTCACCCCTCCACTTT. It encodes CASSPGTDYSPLHF.